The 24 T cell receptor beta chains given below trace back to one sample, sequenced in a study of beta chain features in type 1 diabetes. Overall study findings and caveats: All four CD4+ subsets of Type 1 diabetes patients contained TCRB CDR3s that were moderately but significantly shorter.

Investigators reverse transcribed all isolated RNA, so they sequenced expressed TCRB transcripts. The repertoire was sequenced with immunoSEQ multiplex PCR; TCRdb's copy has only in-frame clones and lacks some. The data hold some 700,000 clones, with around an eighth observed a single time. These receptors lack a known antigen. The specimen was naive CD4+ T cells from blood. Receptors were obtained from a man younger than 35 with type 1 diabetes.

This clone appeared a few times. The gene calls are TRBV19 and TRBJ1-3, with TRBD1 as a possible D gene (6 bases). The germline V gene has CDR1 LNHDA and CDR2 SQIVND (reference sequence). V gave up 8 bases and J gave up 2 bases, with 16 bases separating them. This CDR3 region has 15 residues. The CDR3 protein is CASESRGLPGNTIYF. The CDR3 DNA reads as TGTGCCAGTGAGTCCAGGGGTTTGCCTGGAAACACCATATATTTT.

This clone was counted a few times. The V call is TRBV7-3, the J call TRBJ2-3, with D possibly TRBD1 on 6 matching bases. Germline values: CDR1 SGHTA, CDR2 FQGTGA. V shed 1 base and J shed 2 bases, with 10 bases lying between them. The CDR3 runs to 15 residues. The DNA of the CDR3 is TGTGCCAGCAGCTTAAAACAGGGCTTCACAGATACGCAGTATTTT. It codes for CASSLKQGFTDTQYF.

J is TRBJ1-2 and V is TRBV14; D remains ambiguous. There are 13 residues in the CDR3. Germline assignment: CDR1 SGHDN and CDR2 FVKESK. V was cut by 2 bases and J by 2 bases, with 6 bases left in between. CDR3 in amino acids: CASSQRENYGYTF. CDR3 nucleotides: TGTGCCAGCAGCCAAAGGGAGAACTATGGCTACACCTTC.

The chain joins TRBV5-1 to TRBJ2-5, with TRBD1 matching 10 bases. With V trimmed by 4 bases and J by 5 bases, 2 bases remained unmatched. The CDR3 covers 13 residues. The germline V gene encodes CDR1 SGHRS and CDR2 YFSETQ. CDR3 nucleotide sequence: TGCGCCAGCAGCATGGGACAGGGGGAGACCCAGTACTTC. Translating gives CASSMGQGETQYF.

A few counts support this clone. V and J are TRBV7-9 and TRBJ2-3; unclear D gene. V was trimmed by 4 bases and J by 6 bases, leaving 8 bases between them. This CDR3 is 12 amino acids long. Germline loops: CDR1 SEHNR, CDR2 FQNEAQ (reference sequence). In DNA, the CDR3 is TGTGCCAGCAGCTCCTCCCGGGATACGCAGTATTTT. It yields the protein CASSSSRDTQYF.

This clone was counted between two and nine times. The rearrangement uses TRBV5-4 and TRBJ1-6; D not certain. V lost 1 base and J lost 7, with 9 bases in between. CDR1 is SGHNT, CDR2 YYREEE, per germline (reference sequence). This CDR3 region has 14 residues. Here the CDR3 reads CASSLQGRNSPLHF. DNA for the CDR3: TGTGCCAGCAGCTTGCAAGGTCGAAATTCACCCCTCCACTTT.

CDR3 amino acids: CASSYSEWNTEAFF. The CDR3 DNA reads as TGTGCCAGCAGTTACTCGGAGTGGAACACTGAAGCTTTCTTT. V and J are TRBV6-5 and TRBJ1-1, with D unclear. The CDR3 spans 14 residues. V shed 0 bases and J shed 1 base, with 6 bases lying between them. Germline loops: CDR1 MNHEY, CDR2 SVGAGI.

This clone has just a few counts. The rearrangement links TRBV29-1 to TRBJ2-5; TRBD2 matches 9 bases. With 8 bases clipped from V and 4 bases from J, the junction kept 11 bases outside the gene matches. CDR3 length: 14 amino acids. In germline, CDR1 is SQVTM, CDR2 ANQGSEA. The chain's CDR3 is CSLPLAGRRETQYF. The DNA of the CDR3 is TGCAGCCTTCCCCTAGCGGGGAGGAGAGAGACCCAGTACTTC. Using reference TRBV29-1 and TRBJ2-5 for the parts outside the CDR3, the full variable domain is SAVISQKPSRDICQRGTSLTIQCQVDSQVTMMFWYRQQPGQSLTLIATANQGSEATYESGFVIDKFPISRPNLTFSTLTVSNMSPEDSSIYLCSLPLAGRRETQYFGPGTRLLVL.

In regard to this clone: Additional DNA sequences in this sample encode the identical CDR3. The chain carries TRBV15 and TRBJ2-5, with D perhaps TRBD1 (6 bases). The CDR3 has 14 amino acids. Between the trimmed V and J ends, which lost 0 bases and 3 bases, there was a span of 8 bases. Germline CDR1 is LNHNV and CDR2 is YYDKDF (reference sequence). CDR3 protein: CATSRDRGEETQYF. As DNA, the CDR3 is TGTGCCACCAGCAGAGACAGGGGCGAAGAGACCCAGTACTTC.

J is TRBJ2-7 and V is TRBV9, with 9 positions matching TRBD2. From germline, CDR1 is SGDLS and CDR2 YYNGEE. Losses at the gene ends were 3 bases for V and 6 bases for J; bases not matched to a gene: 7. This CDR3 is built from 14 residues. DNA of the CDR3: TGTGCCAGCAGCGCTACCGGGACTAGCTCCGAGCAGTACTTC. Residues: CASSATGTSSEQYF. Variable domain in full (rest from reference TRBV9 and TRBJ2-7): DSGVTQTPKHLITATGQRVTLRCSPRSGDLSVYWYQQSLDQGLQFLIQYYNGEERAKGNILERFSAQQFPDLHSELNLSSLELGDSALYFCASSATGTSSEQYFGPGTRLTVT.

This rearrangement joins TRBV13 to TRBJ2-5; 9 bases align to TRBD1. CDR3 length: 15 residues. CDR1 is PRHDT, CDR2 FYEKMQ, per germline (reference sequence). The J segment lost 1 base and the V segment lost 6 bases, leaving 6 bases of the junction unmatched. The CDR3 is CASREQGAPQETQYF. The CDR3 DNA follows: TGTGCCAGCAGGGAACAGGGGGCTCCCCAAGAGACCCAGTACTTC.

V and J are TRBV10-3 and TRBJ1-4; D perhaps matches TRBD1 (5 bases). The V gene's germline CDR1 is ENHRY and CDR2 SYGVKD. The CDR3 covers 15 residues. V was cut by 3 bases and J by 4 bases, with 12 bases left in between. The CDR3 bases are TGTGCCATCAGTGATCCGGACGGGGGTAATGAAAAACTGTTTTTT. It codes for CAISDPDGGNEKLFF.

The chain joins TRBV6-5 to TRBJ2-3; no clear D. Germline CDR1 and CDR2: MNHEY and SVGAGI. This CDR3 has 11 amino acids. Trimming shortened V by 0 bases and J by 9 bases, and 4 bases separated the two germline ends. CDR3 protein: CASSYSQTQYF. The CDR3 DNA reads TGTGCCAGCAGTTACTCGCAGACGCAGTATTTT.

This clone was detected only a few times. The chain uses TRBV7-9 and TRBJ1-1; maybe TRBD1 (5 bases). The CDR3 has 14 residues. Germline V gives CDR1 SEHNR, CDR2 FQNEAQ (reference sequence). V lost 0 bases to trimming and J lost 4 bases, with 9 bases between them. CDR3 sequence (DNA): TGTGCCAGCAGCTTAGCGTATGGGACCACTGAAGCTTTCTTT. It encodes CASSLAYGTTEAFF.

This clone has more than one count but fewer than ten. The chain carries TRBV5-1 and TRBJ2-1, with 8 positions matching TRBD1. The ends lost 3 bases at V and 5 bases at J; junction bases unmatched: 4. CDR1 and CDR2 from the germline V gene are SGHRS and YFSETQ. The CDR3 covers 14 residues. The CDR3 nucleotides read TGCGCCAGCAGCTCCACGGGACAGGACAATGAGCAGTTCTTC. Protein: CASSSTGQDNEQFF.

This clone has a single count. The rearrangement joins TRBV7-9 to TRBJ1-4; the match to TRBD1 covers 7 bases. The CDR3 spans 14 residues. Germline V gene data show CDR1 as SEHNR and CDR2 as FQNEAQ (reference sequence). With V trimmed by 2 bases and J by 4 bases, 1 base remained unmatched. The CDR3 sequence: CASSLQGGNEKLFF. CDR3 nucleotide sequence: TGTGCCAGCAGCTTACAGGGGGGTAATGAAAAACTGTTTTTT.

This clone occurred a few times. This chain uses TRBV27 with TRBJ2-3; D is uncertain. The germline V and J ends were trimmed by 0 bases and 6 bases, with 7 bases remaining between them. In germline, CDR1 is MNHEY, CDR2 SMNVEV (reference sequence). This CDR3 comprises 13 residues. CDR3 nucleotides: TGTGCCAGCAGTTTATCGCTTTGGGATACGCAGTATTTT. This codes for CASSLSLWDTQYF.

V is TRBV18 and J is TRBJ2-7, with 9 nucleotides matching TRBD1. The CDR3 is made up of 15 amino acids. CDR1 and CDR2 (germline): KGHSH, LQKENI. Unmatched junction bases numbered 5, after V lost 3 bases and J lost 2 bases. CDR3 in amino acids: CASSPGTGRPYEQYF. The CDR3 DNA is TGTGCCAGCTCACCCGGGACAGGGCGCCCCTACGAGCAGTACTTC.

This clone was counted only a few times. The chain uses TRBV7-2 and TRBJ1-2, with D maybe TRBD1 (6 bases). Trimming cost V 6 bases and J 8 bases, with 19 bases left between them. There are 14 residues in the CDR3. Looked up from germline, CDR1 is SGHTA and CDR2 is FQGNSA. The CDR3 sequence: CASRPPGAVRGYTF. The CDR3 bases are TGTGCCAGCAGACCTCCAGGGGCAGTTCGCGGCTACACCTTC.

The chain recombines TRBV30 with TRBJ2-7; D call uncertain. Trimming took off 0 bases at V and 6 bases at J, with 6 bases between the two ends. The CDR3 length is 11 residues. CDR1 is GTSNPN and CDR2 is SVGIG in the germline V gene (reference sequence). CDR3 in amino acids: CAWSVQIEQYF. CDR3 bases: TGTGCCTGGAGTGTACAAATCGAGCAGTACTTC.

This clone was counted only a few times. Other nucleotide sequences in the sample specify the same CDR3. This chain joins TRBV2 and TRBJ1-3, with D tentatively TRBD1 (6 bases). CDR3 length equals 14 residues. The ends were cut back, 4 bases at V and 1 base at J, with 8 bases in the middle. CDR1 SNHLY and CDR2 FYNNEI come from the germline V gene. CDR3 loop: CASSVQGSGNTIYF. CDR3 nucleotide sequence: TGTGCCAGCAGTGTTCAGGGGTCTGGAAACACCATATATTTT.

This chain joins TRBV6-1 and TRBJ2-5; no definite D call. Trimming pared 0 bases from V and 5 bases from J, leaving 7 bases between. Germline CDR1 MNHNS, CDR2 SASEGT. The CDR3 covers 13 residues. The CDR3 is CASSEASVETQYF. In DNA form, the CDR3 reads TGTGCCAGCAGTGAAGCGAGTGTGGAGACCCAGTACTTC.

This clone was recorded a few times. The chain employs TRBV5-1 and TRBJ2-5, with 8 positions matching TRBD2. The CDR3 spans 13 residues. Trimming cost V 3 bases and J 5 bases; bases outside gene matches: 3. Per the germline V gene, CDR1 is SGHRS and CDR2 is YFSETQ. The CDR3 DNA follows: TGCGCCAGCAGCTCACTAGCGGAGGAGACCCAGTACTTC. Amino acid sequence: CASSSLAEETQYF.

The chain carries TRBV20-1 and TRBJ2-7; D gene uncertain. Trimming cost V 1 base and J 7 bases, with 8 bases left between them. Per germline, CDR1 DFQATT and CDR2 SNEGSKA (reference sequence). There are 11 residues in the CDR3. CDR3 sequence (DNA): TGCAGTGCTAGAGCCGGTCCAGAGCAGTACTTC. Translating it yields CSARAGPEQYF.